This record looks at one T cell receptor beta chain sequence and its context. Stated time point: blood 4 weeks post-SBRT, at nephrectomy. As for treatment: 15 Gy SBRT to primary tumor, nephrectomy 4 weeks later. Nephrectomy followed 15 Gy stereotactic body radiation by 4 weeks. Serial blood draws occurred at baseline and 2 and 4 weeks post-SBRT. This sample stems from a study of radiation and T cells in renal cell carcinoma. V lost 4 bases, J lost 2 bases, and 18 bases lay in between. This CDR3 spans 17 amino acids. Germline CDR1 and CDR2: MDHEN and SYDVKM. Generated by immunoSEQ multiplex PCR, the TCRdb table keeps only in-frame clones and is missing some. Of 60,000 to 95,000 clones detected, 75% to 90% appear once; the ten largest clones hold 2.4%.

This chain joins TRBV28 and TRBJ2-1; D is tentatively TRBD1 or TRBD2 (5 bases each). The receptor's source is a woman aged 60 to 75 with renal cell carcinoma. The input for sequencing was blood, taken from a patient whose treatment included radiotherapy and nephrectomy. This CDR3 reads CASSWDRARETYNEQFF. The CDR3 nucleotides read TGTGCCAGCAGTTGGGACCGGGCAAGAGAAACCTACAATGAGCAGTTCTTC.